Below are 8 T cell receptor beta chains sequenced from a single sample in a study of CD8 T cells in Susac syndrome. RNA was extracted with the RNeasy kit, and a quantity of roughly 0.45 to 1 ug was reverse transcribed using random hexamers. TCRdb recomputed calls from the immunoSEQ multiplex PCR reads with MiXCR, one row per CDR3 protein. This table holds some 120,000 distinct CDR3 sequences, 90% to 95% found once. Sample: CD4+ T cells from PBMCs. The source of these receptors is a human donor in good health.

This clonotype was picked up one time. The chain carries TRBV12-3 or TRBV12-4 and TRBJ2-2, with TRBD2 identical over 10 bases. V was clipped by 6 bases and J by 6 bases; unmatched bases: 10. The CDR3 has 16 amino acids. CDR3 bases: TGTGCCAGCAGCCCAATAGCGGGAGGCTCCGCCGGGGAGCTGTTTTTT. Its protein product is CASSPIAGGSAGELFF.

V usage is TRBV19 and J usage is TRBJ2-7; 9 bases agree with TRBD2. The V gene's germline CDR1 is LNHDA and CDR2 SQIVND (reference sequence). CDR3 length: 15 amino acids. V shed 4 bases and J 2 bases; nucleotides not matched to a gene: 6. The CDR3 sequence: CASSTRAGGAYEQYF. CDR3 nucleotides: TGTGCCAGTAGTACTCGAGCGGGAGGCGCCTACGAGCAGTACTTC.

This clonotype occurred a few times. This chain links TRBV5-1 with TRBJ2-5; D perhaps matches TRBD1 (6 bases). CDR1 is SGHRS, CDR2 YFSETQ, per germline. There are 12 residues in the CDR3. The V end lost 5 bases, the J end lost 2 bases, and 7 bases lay between the germline ends. The chain's CDR3 is CASRTGQETQYF. As DNA, the CDR3 is TGCGCCAGCAGAACAGGGCAAGAGACCCAGTACTTC.

The chain uses TRBV5-1 and TRBJ2-7; TRBD1 might be the D (5 bases). Trimming cost V 2 bases and J 7 bases, with 10 bases left between them. Germline lookup yields CDR1 SGHRS and CDR2 YFSETQ. The length of the CDR3 is 12 residues. The CDR3 region is CASSFGAGEQYF. CDR3 bases: TGCGCCAGCAGCTTTGGGGCAGGGGAGCAGTACTTC.

This clonotype was seen once. The rearrangement uses TRBV28 and TRBJ2-7; D is tentatively TRBD1 or TRBD2 (5 bases each). Germline loops: CDR1 MDHEN, CDR2 SYDVKM. This CDR3 comprises 16 residues. V gave up 1 base and J gave up 3 bases, with 16 bases separating them. The CDR3: CASSLSGPVALYEQYF. CDR3 nucleotide sequence: TGTGCCAGCAGTTTATCGGGACCCGTGGCCCTCTACGAGCAGTACTTC. Combining the CDR3 with reference TRBV28 and TRBJ2-7 gives the whole variable domain DVKVTQSSRYLVKRTGEKVFLECVQDMDHENMFWYRQDPGLGLRLIYFSYDVKMKEKGDIPEGYSVSREKKERFSLILESASTNQTSMYLCASSLSGPVALYEQYFGPGTRLTVT.

This clonotype was seen a single time. The gene calls are TRBV5-1 and TRBJ2-2; maybe TRBD2 (5 bases). This CDR3 has 15 residues. Germline CDR1 SGHRS, CDR2 YFSETQ. V was clipped by 3 bases and J by 6 bases, with 15 bases between them. This CDR3 reads CASSYLSGIAGELFF. CDR3 in DNA: TGCGCCAGCAGCTATCTCTCCGGGATAGCCGGGGAGCTGTTTTTT. The full variable domain, its missing parts supplied by reference TRBV5-1 and TRBJ2-2, is KAGVTQTPRYLIKTRGQQVTLSCSPISGHRSVSWYQQTPGQGLQFLFEYFSETQRNKGNFPGRFSGRQFSNSRSEMNVSTLELGDSALYLCASSYLSGIAGELFFGEGSRLTVL.

The V and J genes are TRBV18 and TRBJ2-5; TRBD2 might be the D (6 bases). Between the trimmed V and J ends, which lost 4 bases and 3 bases, there was a span of 9 bases. The CDR3 is 13 residues long. The germline gives CDR1 KGHSH, CDR2 LQKENI. Written as DNA, the CDR3 is TGTGCCAGCTCACAGGGACTGAAAGAGACCCAGTACTTC. This gives the protein CASSQGLKETQYF.

The V gene is TRBV12-3 or TRBV12-4, the J gene TRBJ2-5; 10 nucleotides line up with TRBD2. The trim removed 5 bases at V and 4 bases at J, leaving 10 bases unmatched. The CDR3 sequence is 16 residues long. CDR3 nucleotides: TGTGCCAGCAGTGGGGAGCGGGAGGGCCCCCGAGAGACCCAGTACTTC. Translating it yields CASSGEREGPRETQYF.